This T cell receptor beta chain was captured by sequencing in a study of T cell responses to AZD1222 COVID-19 vaccine. Notes on the study in general: Sampling captured repertoires only after the peak T cell response. With dominance at 160-218 and 743-854, vaccine-associated CD4 TCRs spanned spike. Donors were largely white British and mainly female; clonal diversity was possibly underestimated. Only a handful of AZD1222 recipients, six or seven in all, had baseline seropositivity.

A note on this clone: Its cognate antigen is unknown.

V lost 0 bases, J lost 8 bases, and 8 bases lay in between. The V gene's germline CDR1 is SGHAT and CDR2 FQNNGV. This CDR3 comprises 13 residues. The repertoire was sequenced with immunoSEQ multiplex PCR; TCRdb's copy has only in-frame clones and lacks some. This table holds 140,000 to 150,000 clones, approximately 90% found once. The sample consisted of peripheral blood, taken on day 0 of AZD1222 vaccination. The TCR sequence derives from an adult in good health. The chain combines TRBV11-2 with TRBJ1-3; D is unresolved. The CDR3 is CASSLEWWYTIYF. The CDR3 DNA sequence: TGTGCCAGCAGCTTAGAGTGGTGGTACACCATATATTTT.